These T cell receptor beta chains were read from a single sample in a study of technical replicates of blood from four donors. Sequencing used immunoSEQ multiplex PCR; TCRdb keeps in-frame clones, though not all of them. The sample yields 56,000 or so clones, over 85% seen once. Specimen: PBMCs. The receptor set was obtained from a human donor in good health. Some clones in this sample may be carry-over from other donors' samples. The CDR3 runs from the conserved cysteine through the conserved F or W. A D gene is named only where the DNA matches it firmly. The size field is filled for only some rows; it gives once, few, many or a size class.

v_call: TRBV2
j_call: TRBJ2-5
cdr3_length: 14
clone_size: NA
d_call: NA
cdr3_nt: TGTGCCAGCAGTCCCCGACAGCTTCAAGAGACCCAGTACTTC
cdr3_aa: CASSPRQLQETQYF

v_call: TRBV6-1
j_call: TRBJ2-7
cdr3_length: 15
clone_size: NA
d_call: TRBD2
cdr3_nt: TGTGCCAGCAGAAGAGGAGGGACTACAAACTACGAGCAGTACTTC
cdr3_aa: CASRRGGTTNYEQYF

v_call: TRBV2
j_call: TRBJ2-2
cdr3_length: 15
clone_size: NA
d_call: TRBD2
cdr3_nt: TGTGCCAGCAGTCTTCTAGCGGGGAGAGCCGGGGAGCTGTTTTTT
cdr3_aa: CASSLLAGRAGELFF

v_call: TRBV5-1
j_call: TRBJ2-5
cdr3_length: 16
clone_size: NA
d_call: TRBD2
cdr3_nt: TGCGCCAGCACCCCGATAGCGGGGGGCCACCAAGAGACCCAGTACTTC
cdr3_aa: CASTPIAGGHQETQYF

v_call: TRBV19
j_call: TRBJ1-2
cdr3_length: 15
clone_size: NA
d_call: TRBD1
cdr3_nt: TGTGCCAGTAGACTCTCGGACAGGACTAACTATGGCTACACCTTC
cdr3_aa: CASRLSDRTNYGYTF

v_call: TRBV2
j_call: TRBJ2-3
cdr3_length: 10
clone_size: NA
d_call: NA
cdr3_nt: TGTGCCAGCAGTGAGGAGGCGCAGTATTTT
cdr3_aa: CASSEEAQYF

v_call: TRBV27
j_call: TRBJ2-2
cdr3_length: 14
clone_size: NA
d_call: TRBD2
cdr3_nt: TGTGCCAGCAGACTAGCGGGGAACACCGGGGAGCTGTTTTTT
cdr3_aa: CASRLAGNTGELFF

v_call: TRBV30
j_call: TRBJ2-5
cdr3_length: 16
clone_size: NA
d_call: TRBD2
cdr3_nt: TGTGCCTGGAGTGTAGGTACTAGCGGGGTTAAAGAGACCCAGTACTTC
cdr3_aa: CAWSVGTSGVKETQYF

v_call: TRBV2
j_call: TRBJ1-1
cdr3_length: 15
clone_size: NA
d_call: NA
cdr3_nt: TGTGCCAGCAGAACCTCAGGTGTCGGGAACACTGAAGCTTTCTTT
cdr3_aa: CASRTSGVGNTEAFF

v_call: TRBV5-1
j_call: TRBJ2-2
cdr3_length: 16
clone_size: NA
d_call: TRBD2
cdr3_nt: TGCGCCAGCCTTGCGGGGGGCTCGGGGAACACCGGGGAGCTGTTTTTT
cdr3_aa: CASLAGGSGNTGELFF

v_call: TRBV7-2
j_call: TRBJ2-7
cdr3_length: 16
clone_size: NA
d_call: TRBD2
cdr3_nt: TGTGCCAGCAGTCCGCGGACTAGCGGGAGGTCGGACGAGCAGTACTTC
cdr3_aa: CASSPRTSGRSDEQYF

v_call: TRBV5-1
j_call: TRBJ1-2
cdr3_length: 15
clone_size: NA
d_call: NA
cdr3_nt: TGCGCCAGCAGCTTGGGTGGCAGGGTTACCTATGGCTACACCTTC
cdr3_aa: CASSLGGRVTYGYTF

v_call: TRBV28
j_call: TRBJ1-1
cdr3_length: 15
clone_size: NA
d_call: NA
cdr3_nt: TGTGCCAGCAGTAGACGACAGACCCAGAACACTGAAGCTTTCTTT
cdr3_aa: CASSRRQTQNTEAFF

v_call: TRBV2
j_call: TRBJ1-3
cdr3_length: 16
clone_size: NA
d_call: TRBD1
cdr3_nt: TGTGCCAGCAGGACCGGGACAGGGGTTTCTGGAAACACCATATATTTT
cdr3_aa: CASRTGTGVSGNTIYF

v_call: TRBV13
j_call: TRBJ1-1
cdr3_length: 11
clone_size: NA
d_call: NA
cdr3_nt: TGTGCCAGCAGCCGGGGCACTGAAGCTTTCTTT
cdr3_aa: CASSRGTEAFF

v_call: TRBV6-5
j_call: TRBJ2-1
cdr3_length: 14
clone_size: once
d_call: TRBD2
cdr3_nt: TGTGCCACCGGACTAGCGGGAGGATACAATGAGCAGTTCTTC
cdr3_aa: CATGLAGGYNEQFF

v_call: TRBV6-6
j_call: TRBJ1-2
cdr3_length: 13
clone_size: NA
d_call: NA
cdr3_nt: TGTGCCAGCAGATCCACAGGGCTATATGGCTACACCTTC
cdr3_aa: CASRSTGLYGYTF

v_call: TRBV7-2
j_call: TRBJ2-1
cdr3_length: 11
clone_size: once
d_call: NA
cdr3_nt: TGTGCCAGCAGCTCCTTCAATGAGCAGTTCTTC
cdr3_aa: CASSSFNEQFF

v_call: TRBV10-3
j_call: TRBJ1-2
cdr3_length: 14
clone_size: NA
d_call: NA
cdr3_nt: TGTGCCATCAGTGAGTCGCCAGGGGTCTATGGCTACACCTTC
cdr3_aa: CAISESPGVYGYTF

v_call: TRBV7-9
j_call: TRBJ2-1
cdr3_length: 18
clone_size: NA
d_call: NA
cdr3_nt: TGTGCCAGCAGCTCCGGGGGGAGGCAAGGGGGTGCCTACAATGAGCAGTTCTTC
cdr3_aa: CASSSGGRQGGAYNEQFF

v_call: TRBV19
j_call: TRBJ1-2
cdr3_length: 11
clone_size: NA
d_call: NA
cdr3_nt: TGTGCCAGTAGAAGAGGAAATGGCTACACCTTC
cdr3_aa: CASRRGNGYTF

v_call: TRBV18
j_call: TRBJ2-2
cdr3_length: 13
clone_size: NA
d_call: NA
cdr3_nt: TGTGCCAGCTCACTACAGAACACCGGGGAGCTGTTTTTT
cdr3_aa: CASSLQNTGELFF